These 15 T cell receptor beta chains came from one sample sequenced in a study of blood T cell repertoires in COVID-19. The repertoire was sequenced with immunoSEQ multiplex PCR; TCRdb's copy has only in-frame clones and lacks some. The profile shows just under 350,000 clones, 80% to 90% of them singletons. Sequences were obtained from peripheral blood. Source of these receptors: a woman aged 45-65 years with COVID-19, enrolled during active disease.

The J gene is TRBJ2-7, the V gene TRBV30, with 8 nucleotides matching TRBD2. V lost 4 bases, J lost 4 bases, and 12 bases stayed unmatched. CDR1 is GTSNPN, CDR2 SVGIG, per germline (reference sequence). The CDR3 runs 15 residues. CDR3 region: CAWNVGGLGSYEQYF. In nucleotides, the CDR3 is TGTGCCTGGAATGTGGGGGGACTAGGGAGTTACGAGCAGTACTTC.

The chain is built from TRBV28 and TRBJ1-2; 7 nucleotides align to TRBD1. Germline V gene lookup returns CDR1 MDHEN and CDR2 SYDVKM. This CDR3 is built from 14 residues. V shed 0 bases, J shed 7 bases, and the junction held 5 bases outside the gene matches. As DNA, the CDR3 is TGTGCCAGCAGTTTATGGACCGACAGGGCTGGCTACACCTTC. Its protein is CASSLWTDRAGYTF.

This clone showed up just a few times. CDR3 loop: CASSDQTNRGGSYNEQFF. DNA for the CDR3: TGTGCCAGCAGCGATCAGACTAACAGGGGCGGCTCCTACAATGAGCAGTTCTTC. The rearrangement links TRBV7-9 to TRBJ2-1, with TRBD1 matching over 7 bases. The V and J ends lost 5 bases and 0 bases, in that order; junction bases with no gene match: 13. This CDR3 is 18 amino acids long. CDR1 and CDR2 (germline): SEHNR, FQNEAQ (reference sequence).

This rearrangement joins TRBV7-2 to TRBJ2-7; 7 bases align to TRBD1. The CDR3 loop spans 15 amino acids. Trimming at V came to 5 bases and at J to 6 bases, leaving 13 bases not matched to a gene. Germline-derived CDR1 and CDR2 are SGHTA and FQGNSA. The CDR3 bases are TGTGCCAGCAGCAAGGAACAGGGGAGAGGGGTCGAGCAGTACTTC. Its translation is CASSKEQGRGVEQYF.

This clone was detected a few times. V usage is TRBV27 and J usage is TRBJ2-7, with 9 bases that match TRBD2. V gave up 7 bases and J gave up 3 bases; unmatched junction bases: 7. CDR1 MNHEY and CDR2 SMNVEV come from the germline V gene (reference sequence). CDR3 length: 14 residues. The DNA for the CDR3 is TGTGCCAGCATTAGGAGCGGGAGGATCTACGAGCAGTACTTC. Its translation is CASIRSGRIYEQYF.

To note about this clone: The sample carries other DNA sequences with the same CDR3. V gene TRBV27 combines with J gene TRBJ1-6; 7 nucleotides line up with TRBD1. V shed 9 bases, J shed 5 bases, and the junction held 4 bases outside the gene matches. Germline CDR1 reads MNHEY; CDR2 reads SMNVEV (reference sequence). CDR3 length equals 13 residues. This chain's CDR3 is CARPGQHNSPLHF. The CDR3 coding sequence is TGTGCCAGACCGGGACAGCATAATTCACCCCTCCACTTT.

The chain links TRBV11-2 to TRBJ1-1; TRBD1 matches 7 bases. From germline, CDR1 is SGHAT and CDR2 FQNNGV. With 1 base clipped from V and 5 bases from J, the junction kept 4 bases outside the gene matches. The CDR3 is 14 residues long. The CDR3 here is CASSLGQGLTEAFF. Here the CDR3 DNA reads TGTGCCAGCAGCTTAGGACAGGGTTTGACTGAAGCTTTCTTT.

This clone was observed once. The CDR3 spells CAWKDRYAGVYEQYF. The CDR3 DNA reads as TGTGCCTGGAAGGATAGGTATGCAGGGGTCTACGAGCAGTACTTC. The V call is TRBV30, the J call TRBJ2-7, with D perhaps matching TRBD1 (6 bases). The CDR3 sequence is 15 residues long. From germline, CDR1 is GTSNPN and CDR2 SVGIG (reference sequence). V was pared by 4 bases and J by 3 bases, with 19 bases between.

This rearrangement joins TRBV5-8 to TRBJ1-2; the D gene is possibly TRBD1 (6 bases). The V gene's germline CDR1 is SGHTS and CDR2 YDEGEE. The CDR3 runs to 15 residues. V dropped 1 base and J dropped 1 base, with 11 bases sitting between them. The DNA of the CDR3 is TGTGCCAGCAGCTTGACAGGGAATTTTAACTATGGCTACACCTTC. Its protein product is CASSLTGNFNYGYTF.

The chain recombines TRBV4-1 with TRBJ2-1; weak D call: TRBD1 (6 bases). Trimming stripped 0 bases from V and 4 bases from J, with 10 bases between. The CDR3 runs 15 residues. Germline values: CDR1 MGHRA, CDR2 YSYEKL. Here the CDR3 reads CASSQDRTVYNEQFF. For the CDR3, the DNA is TGCGCCAGCAGCCAAGATCGGACAGTGTACAATGAGCAGTTCTTC.

The chain joins TRBV3-1 (or the pseudogene TRBV3-2) to TRBJ2-7; D unclear. The germline V gene has CDR1 LGHDT and CDR2 YNNKEL (reference sequence). This CDR3 region has 13 residues. V was clipped by 3 bases and J by 0 bases, with 6 bases between them. The CDR3 loop is CASSHGSSYEQYF. Here the CDR3 DNA reads TGTGCCAGCAGCCACGGTAGCTCCTACGAGCAGTACTTC.

The chain links TRBV4-1 to TRBJ2-7; 9 bases are shared with TRBD2. The V gene's germline CDR1 is MGHRA and CDR2 YSYEKL. Losses at the gene ends were 1 base for V and 5 bases for J; bases not matched to a gene: 12. The CDR3 is 17 amino acids. In DNA form, the CDR3 reads TGCGCCAGCAGCCAAGTTCCGCGTCTAGCGGGACTCCACGAGCAGTACTTC. Encoded protein: CASSQVPRLAGLHEQYF.

This chain links TRBV6-6 with TRBJ2-7; 7 nucleotides agree with TRBD1. V shed 1 base and J 7 bases; nucleotides not matched to a gene: 10. CDR1 and CDR2 (germline): MNHNY, SVGAGI (reference sequence). CDR3 length equals 15 residues. For the CDR3, the DNA is TGTGCCAGCAGTTACTTAGGACAGGATCTACGAGAGCAGTACTTC. It translates to CASSYLGQDLREQYF.

The V and J genes are TRBV27 and TRBJ1-6; 7 bases are shared with TRBD1. The CDR3 spans 19 residues. Germline V gene data show CDR1 as MNHEY and CDR2 as SMNVEV (reference sequence). Trimming took 6 bases from V and 0 from J; bases not matched to a gene: 14. The CDR3 region is CASSKDRTGRSSYNSPLHF. Written as DNA, the CDR3 is TGTGCCAGCAGCAAAGACAGGACAGGCCGAAGCTCCTATAATTCACCCCTCCACTTT.

This chain uses TRBV6-4 with TRBJ2-1; 14 bases are a match to TRBD2. With 8 bases clipped from V and 10 bases from J, the junction kept 10 bases outside the gene matches. The CDR3 contains 15 residues. In germline, CDR1 is MRHNA, CDR2 SNTAGT. The CDR3 bases are TGTGCCAGCCGCCTGACTAGCGGGAGGGCCATGGAGCAGTTCTTC. As protein: CASRLTSGRAMEQFF.